Following are 14 T cell receptor beta chains from one sample sequenced in a study of CD8 T cells in ankylosing spondylitis. General study results and limits: Among TCR beta sequences, a motif of several highly homologous variants appeared characteristic of ankylosing spondylitis blood.

TCRdb reprocessed the 5' RACE reads with MiXCR, giving one entry per CDR3 protein. This table holds approximately 540,000 distinct CDR3 sequences, about 13% found once. No antigen has been assigned to these receptors. Sequenced sample: blood, either unsorted or a sorted T cell fraction (not recorded which). The source is a male donor with ankylosing spondylitis.

The chain uses TRBV5-1 and TRBJ1-1; TRBD1 matches 8 bases. The germline gives CDR1 SGHRS, CDR2 YFSETQ. The ends lost 2 bases at V and 1 base at J; junction bases unmatched: 4. CDR3 length: 15 amino acids. The CDR3 loop reads CASSFQGATNTEAFF. CDR3 nucleotides: TGCGCCAGCAGCTTCCAGGGGGCAACGAACACTGAAGCTTTCTTT.

This clonotype was counted only a few times. This chain connects TRBV29-1 to TRBJ2-7, with D possibly matching TRBD1 (6 bases). In germline, CDR1 is SQVTM, CDR2 ANQGSEA. This CDR3 is built from 13 residues. V dropped 4 bases and J dropped 1 base, with 11 bases sitting between them. In DNA, the CDR3 is TGCAGCGTTGCCCTTGGACAGTCCTACGAGCAGTACTTC. Amino acids: CSVALGQSYEQYF.

The chain has TRBV3-1 and TRBJ2-3, with TRBD2 matching 7 bases. With 4 bases clipped from V and 2 bases from J, the junction kept 12 bases outside the gene matches. Germline CDR1 and CDR2: LGHDT and YNNKEL (reference sequence). The CDR3 is 17 amino acids. The CDR3 DNA reads as TGTGCCAGCAGCCCCCGGGGTAGCGGGCTCCCCACAGATACGCAGTATTTT. Protein product: CASSPRGSGLPTDTQYF.

In its sample, this clonotype was seen a few times. This chain uses TRBV7-9 with TRBJ2-5; D is perhaps TRBD1 (6 bases). V gave up 5 bases and J gave up 0 bases, with 13 bases separating them. Germline-derived CDR1 and CDR2 are SEHNR and FQNEAQ (reference sequence). This CDR3 contains 15 residues. CDR3 region: CASSLLGQNQETQYF. DNA of the CDR3: TGTGCCAGCAGCCTCCTTGGACAGAACCAAGAGACCCAGTACTTC. The variable domain in full, completed from reference TRBV7-9 and TRBJ2-5, reads DTGVSQNPRHKITKRGQNVTFRCDPISEHNRLYWYRQTLGQGPEFLTYFQNEAQLEKSRLLSDRFSAERPKGSFSTLEIQRTEQGDSAMYLCASSLLGQNQETQYFGPGTRLLVL.

This clonotype has a single count. This chain links TRBV7-6 with TRBJ2-1, with 8 bases that match TRBD1. V was clipped by 5 bases and J by 6 bases; unmatched bases: 6. From germline, CDR1 is SGHVS and CDR2 FNYEAQ. The CDR3 extends over 14 amino acids. CDR3 coding DNA: TGTGCCAGCAGCACCCCGGACAGGGCCAATGAGCAGTTCTTC. Its translation is CASSTPDRANEQFF.

This clonotype was found a few times. The chain recombines TRBV7-8 with TRBJ2-5, with TRBD1 as a possible D gene (7 bases). The CDR3 is made up of 16 amino acids. Between the trimmed V and J ends, which lost 1 base and 3 bases, there was a span of 15 bases. Germline V gene lookup returns CDR1 SGHVS and CDR2 FQNEAQ. CDR3 protein: CASSLVGGQGEETQYF. CDR3 nucleotide sequence: TGTGCCAGCAGCTTAGTTGGGGGGCAGGGGGAAGAGACCCAGTACTTC.

This clonotype was detected a few times. The J gene is TRBJ1-1, the V gene TRBV20-1; unclear D gene. This CDR3 has 13 residues. Trimming removed 6 bases at V and 4 bases at J, with 15 bases between. Per germline, CDR1 DFQATT and CDR2 SNEGSKA (reference sequence). CDR3: CSALYTSGTEAFF. In DNA form, the CDR3 reads TGCAGTGCCCTGTACACCTCAGGCACTGAAGCTTTCTTT.

This clonotype was observed a few times. The V call is TRBV6-1, the J call TRBJ2-5; TRBD2 agrees at 9 bases. The V and J ends lost 6 bases and 0 bases, in that order; junction bases with no gene match: 11. In germline, CDR1 is MNHNS, CDR2 SASEGT. The CDR3 covers 17 residues. CDR3 region: CASRPHGVAGDQETQYF. DNA of the CDR3: TGTGCCAGCAGACCCCACGGAGTAGCGGGAGACCAAGAGACCCAGTACTTC.

Only a few counts were recorded for this clonotype. The chain is built from TRBV9 and TRBJ2-1, with unresolved D. From germline, CDR1 is SGDLS and CDR2 YYNGEE. V was shortened by 0 bases and J by 3 bases, with 4 bases between the two germline ends. CDR3 length: 13 residues. CDR3 nucleotides: TGTGCCAGCAGCGTAGCTAACTACAATGAGCAGTTCTTC. This sequence encodes CASSVANYNEQFF.

This clonotype appeared a few times. V usage is TRBV18 and J usage is TRBJ2-5; 11 bases line up with TRBD1. V trimming: 8 bases; J trimming: 1 base; junction bases outside the gene matches: 6. CDR3 length: 15 amino acids. Germline lookup yields CDR1 KGHSH and CDR2 LQKENI. The CDR3: CASATGTGGQETQYF. In DNA, the CDR3 is TGTGCCAGCGCCACCGGGACAGGGGGCCAAGAGACCCAGTACTTC.

This clonotype has ten or more counts. This sequence joins TRBV12-3 or TRBV12-4 and TRBJ1-2; D gene unclear. This CDR3 is built from 13 residues. V was cut by 1 base and J by 6 bases, with 9 bases left in between. The CDR3 sequence: CASSLGGLDGYTF. CDR3 nucleotide sequence: TGTGCCAGCAGTTTAGGCGGGCTCGATGGCTACACCTTC.

The V and J genes are TRBV7-9 and TRBJ2-3, with 7 nucleotides matching TRBD2. CDR3 size: 16 residues. V lost 1 base, J lost 3 bases, and 7 bases stayed unmatched. The V gene's germline CDR1 is SEHNR and CDR2 FQNEAQ (reference sequence). In DNA form, the CDR3 reads TGTGCCAGCAGCTTAGGGCTAGCGGTGTTTACAGATACGCAGTATTTT. It encodes CASSLGLAVFTDTQYF.

This clonotype came up a few times. The chain uses TRBV6-4 and TRBJ2-3, with D unresolved. Germline CDR1 reads MRHNA; CDR2 reads SNTAGT. CDR3 length equals 14 residues. Trimming pared 0 bases from V and 4 bases from J, leaving 8 bases between. CDR3 DNA sequence: TGTGCCAGCAGTGACTCCACCCGCTCAGATACGCAGTATTTT. Protein product: CASSDSTRSDTQYF.

This clonotype was seen a handful of times. V is TRBV3-1 and J is TRBJ2-5; D is tentatively TRBD1 or TRBD2 (5 bases each). The CDR3 covers 15 residues. V was trimmed by 1 base and J by 5 bases, leaving 14 bases between them. Per the germline V gene, CDR1 is LGHDT and CDR2 is YNNKEL (reference sequence). This CDR3 reads CASSQAIGDGETQYF. The CDR3 nucleotides are TGTGCCAGCAGCCAAGCCATCGGGGACGGGGAGACCCAGTACTTC.